What follows are 24 T cell receptor beta chains derived from one specimen sequenced in a study of identical twins (dated by TCRdb to about 2016). The receptor library was made with 5' RACE. Sequenced on an Illumina HiSeq 2000. TCRdb reworked the public reads: Q25 trimming with fastp, MiXCR clone assembly, productive beta chains retained. Rows matching on CDR3 protein sequence are summarized as one entry with the most common DNA and genes. Here the sample has hundreds of thousands of distinct CDR3 sequences; approximately 18% occur a single time. The ten largest make up about 12% of the sample. These data were also reused for a study on T cells expressing NK-cell markers.

Sequencing input: PBMCs. The source of these receptors is a woman aged 18-29 years in good health.

The V call is TRBV7-8, the J call TRBJ2-3; 9 bases match TRBD2. V lost 4 bases and J lost 2; bases outside the gene matches: 10. The germline CDR1 and CDR2 sequences are SGHVS and FQNEAQ. The CDR3 is made up of 17 amino acids. The CDR3, as DNA: TGTGCCAGCAGCTCAGCGGCGGGAGGGCAGTTCACAGATACGCAGTATTTT. It yields the protein CASSSAAGGQFTDTQYF. The full variable domain, with the rest looked up from reference TRBV7-8 and TRBJ2-3, is GAGVSQSPRYKVAKRGQDVALRCDPISGHVSLFWYQQALGQGPEFLTYFQNEAQLDKSGLPSDRFFAERPEGSVSTLKIQRTQQEDSAVYLCASSSAAGGQFTDTQYFGPGTRLTVL.

The sample holds a few counts of this clonotype. The chain recombines TRBV12-3 or TRBV12-4 with TRBJ2-7; perhaps TRBD1 as D (5 bases). The CDR3 contains 13 residues. With 6 bases removed from V and 5 bases from J, the gap between germline ends came to 14 bases. Written as DNA, the CDR3 is TGTGCCAGCAGCTTTCTAGGGGTGGACGAGCAGTACTTC. Translated: CASSFLGVDEQYF.

Only a few counts were recorded for this clonotype. This chain joins TRBV20-1 and TRBJ2-7, with D unresolved. This CDR3 is built from 14 residues. The germline V gene encodes CDR1 DFQATT and CDR2 SNEGSKA (reference sequence). Trimming removed 3 bases at V and 4 bases at J, with 16 bases between. CDR3 nucleotides: TGCAGTGCTAGTCAAAACGGGCTGGCATACGAGCAGTACTTC. Its translation is CSASQNGLAYEQYF.

Only a few counts were recorded for this clonotype. The chain uses TRBV10-3 and TRBJ2-7; the D is unclear. The CDR3 consists of 13 residues. Trimming pared 3 bases from V and 2 bases from J, leaving 8 bases between. The V gene's germline CDR1 is ENHRY and CDR2 SYGVKD. CDR3 DNA sequence: TGTGCCATCAGTGAAAGGCAGCCCTACGAGCAGTACTTC. Translating it yields CAISERQPYEQYF.

This sequence joins TRBV20-1 and TRBJ1-3; D not resolved. CDR3 size: 13 residues. V gave up 2 bases and J gave up 2 bases, with 7 bases separating them. CDR1 and CDR2 (germline): DFQATT, SNEGSKA (reference sequence). The CDR3 DNA is TGCAGTGCTAGACGCATAGCTGGAAACACCATATATTTT. It codes for CSARRIAGNTIYF.

This clonotype was picked up a small number of times. The chain uses TRBV12-3 or TRBV12-4 and TRBJ1-5; 7 bases are shared with TRBD1. V gave up 6 bases and J gave up 1 base; unmatched junction bases: 6. The CDR3 totals 15 residues. This CDR3 is CASRPGQLSNQPQHF. In DNA form, the CDR3 reads TGTGCCAGCAGACCGGGACAGCTAAGCAATCAGCCCCAGCATTTT.

This clonotype was seen only a few times. The V gene is TRBV12-3 or TRBV12-4, the J gene TRBJ1-2, with TRBD1 as a possible D gene (5 bases). This CDR3 contains 14 residues. V gave up 3 bases and J gave up 5 bases, with 13 bases separating them. The CDR3 region has the DNA TGTGCCAGCAGTTTCAGAGGGGCGGATTATGGCTACACCTTC. Protein: CASSFRGADYGYTF.

This chain connects TRBV5-1 to TRBJ1-1, with unresolved D. CDR3 length: 14 amino acids. V was trimmed by 0 bases and J by 4 bases, leaving 10 bases between them. Germline V gives CDR1 SGHRS, CDR2 YFSETQ. The CDR3 DNA reads TGCGCCAGCAGCTTGGTAGTAGGGATCACTGAAGCTTTCTTT. Encoded protein: CASSLVVGITEAFF.

The V call is TRBV7-2, the J call TRBJ2-5; D is possibly TRBD2 (5 bases). The V gene lost 7 bases and the J gene lost 0 bases, with 12 bases spanning the gap. The CDR3 consists of 14 residues. In germline, CDR1 is SGHTA, CDR2 FQGNSA. The CDR3 sequence: CASTVSGNQETQYF. The CDR3 nucleotides read TGTGCCAGCACAGTAAGCGGAAACCAAGAGACCCAGTACTTC.

The chain has TRBV20-1 and TRBJ2-3; 8 bases line up with TRBD2. Germline V gene lookup returns CDR1 DFQATT and CDR2 SNEGSKA (reference sequence). V lost 6 bases, J lost 7 bases, and 18 bases stayed unmatched. The CDR3 has 16 residues. The CDR3, as DNA: TGCAGTGCCGGCGGCCCTGCTCGGGGGGGACGCAATACGCAGTATTTT. Its protein is CSAGGPARGGRNTQYF.

CDR3 region: CSVRVRRYEQYF. CDR3 DNA: TGCAGCGTTCGGGTCCGAAGGTACGAGCAGTACTTC. This chain uses TRBV29-1 with TRBJ2-7, with D hard to call. This CDR3 comprises 12 residues. Trimming pared 5 bases from V and 4 bases from J, leaving 12 bases between. Germline-derived CDR1 and CDR2 are SQVTM and ANQGSEA.

This clonotype was seen ten or more times. The chain is built from TRBV12-3 or TRBV12-4 and TRBJ2-7; D unclear. The CDR3 spans 12 residues. Trimming took 8 bases from V and 0 from J, leaving 8 bases between them. As DNA, the CDR3 is TGTGCCAGCGGGCCGAGCTCCTACGAGCAGTACTTC. It is translated as CASGPSSYEQYF.

This chain links TRBV7-2 with TRBJ2-3; the D is unclear. The CDR3 consists of 13 residues. The germline V gene encodes CDR1 SGHTA and CDR2 FQGNSA. Trimming removed 8 bases from V and 2 bases from J, with 11 bases in between. CDR3 region: CASGFRITDTQYF. For the CDR3, the DNA is TGTGCCAGCGGATTCAGGATCACAGATACGCAGTATTTT.

In this sample, this clonotype turned up a few times. The CDR3 coding sequence is TGTGCCAGCAGTGAGAGGTTTACGAACACCGGGGAGCTGTTTTTT. This gives the protein CASSERFTNTGELFF. The gene calls are TRBV2 and TRBJ2-2; no firm D call. CDR1 and CDR2 (germline): SNHLY, FYNNEI. V was shortened by 3 bases and J by 0 bases, with 8 bases between the two germline ends. The CDR3 runs to 15 residues.

In its sample, this clonotype was seen many times. The rearrangement joins TRBV25-1 to TRBJ2-7; 10 bases are a match to TRBD2. The CDR3 is 14 residues long. The V segment lost 6 bases and the J segment 0 bases; nucleotides outside the gene matches: 2. Germline V CDR1 and CDR2: MGHDK, SYGVNS. The CDR3 reads CASRASGSSYEQYF. The CDR3 DNA sequence: TGTGCCAGCAGGGCTAGCGGGAGCTCCTACGAGCAGTACTTC.

This clonotype has a handful of counts. The gene calls are TRBV20-1 and TRBJ2-1; D could derive from TRBD1 or TRBD2 (5 bases each). The CDR3 runs 12 residues. The germline gives CDR1 DFQATT, CDR2 SNEGSKA (reference sequence). Trimming stripped 6 bases from V and 10 bases from J, with 16 bases between. The CDR3 sequence is CSARDPTREQFF. As DNA, the CDR3 is TGCAGTGCCAGGGACCCGACAAGGGAGCAGTTCTTC.

The chain is built from TRBV5-1 and TRBJ2-3; D ambiguous. The V end lost 0 bases, the J end lost 6 bases, and 8 bases lay between the germline ends. CDR3 size: 13 residues. Germline values: CDR1 SGHRS, CDR2 YFSETQ. CDR3 bases: TGCGCCAGCAGCTTGGAATACGTGGATACGCAGTATTTT. As protein: CASSLEYVDTQYF.

The rearrangement uses TRBV7-2 and TRBJ1-1; weak D call: TRBD1 (5 bases). Germline values: CDR1 SGHTA, CDR2 FQGNSA. CDR3 length: 14 residues. V lost 6 bases, J lost 3 bases, and 14 bases lay in between. In DNA, the CDR3 is TGTGCCAGCAGGGAGACCAACAGGCACACTGAAGCTTTCTTT. Its translation is CASRETNRHTEAFF.

Ten or more counts support this clonotype. The rearrangement links TRBV25-1 to TRBJ2-7; D ambiguous. The CDR3 has 13 amino acids. Germline lookup yields CDR1 MGHDK and CDR2 SYGVNS. Deletions cut 3 bases from V and 5 bases from J, with 11 bases between. The CDR3 loop reads CASSDRLGHEQYF. The CDR3 nucleotides are TGTGCCAGCAGTGACAGACTTGGGCACGAGCAGTACTTC.

This sequence joins TRBV27 and TRBJ2-6; D remains unclear. CDR1 is MNHEY and CDR2 is SMNVEV in the germline V gene (reference sequence). V was cut by 6 bases and J by 1 base, with 10 bases left in between. The CDR3 consists of 15 residues. The CDR3 nucleotides read TGTGCCAGCAGAGCAGTCTCTTCTGGGGCCAACGTCCTGACTTTC. Amino acid sequence: CASRAVSSGANVLTF.

This clonotype was found many times. The V gene is TRBV12-3 or TRBV12-4, the J gene TRBJ2-1, with 9 bases that match TRBD2. Unmatched junction bases numbered 6, after V lost 7 bases and J lost 8 bases. The length of the CDR3 is 13 residues. CDR3 loop: CASTGLAPHEQFF. CDR3 DNA sequence: TGTGCCAGCACTGGACTAGCGCCCCATGAGCAGTTCTTC.

This clonotype occurred many times. This chain connects TRBV7-6 to TRBJ1-6; tentatively, D is TRBD1 (5 bases). Germline V gene lookup returns CDR1 SGHVS and CDR2 FNYEAQ. The CDR3 is 15 residues long. V dropped 5 bases and J dropped 7 bases, with 15 bases sitting between them. CDR3 protein: CASSPYGEGNSPLHF. CDR3 nucleotide sequence: TGTGCCAGCAGCCCCTACGGGGAGGGGAATTCACCCCTCCACTTT.

The chain has TRBV7-9 and TRBJ1-1; 10 positions match TRBD1. CDR1 is SEHNR, CDR2 FQNEAQ, per germline (reference sequence). The CDR3 sequence is 15 residues long. V shed 4 bases, J shed 3 bases, and the junction held 5 bases outside the gene matches. The CDR3 reads CASSSSDRGDTEAFF. Here the CDR3 DNA reads TGTGCCAGCAGCTCTTCGGACAGGGGGGACACTGAAGCTTTCTTT. Supplemented by reference TRBV7-9 and TRBJ1-1, the full variable domain reads DTGVSQNPRHKITKRGQNVTFRCDPISEHNRLYWYRQTLGQGPEFLTYFQNEAQLEKSRLLSDRFSAERPKGSFSTLEIQRTEQGDSAMYLCASSSSDRGDTEAFFGQGTRLTVV.

This clonotype appeared a few times. The chain couples TRBV20-1 to TRBJ2-7; 8 nucleotides line up with TRBD1. Trimming removed 4 bases from V and 3 bases from J; junction bases left unmatched: 11. Germline V CDR1 and CDR2: DFQATT, SNEGSKA (reference sequence). The CDR3 loop spans 15 amino acids. As DNA, the CDR3 is TGCAGTGCTACCTCTGGGCAGGGGGCATACTACGAGCAGTACTTC. As protein: CSATSGQGAYYEQYF.